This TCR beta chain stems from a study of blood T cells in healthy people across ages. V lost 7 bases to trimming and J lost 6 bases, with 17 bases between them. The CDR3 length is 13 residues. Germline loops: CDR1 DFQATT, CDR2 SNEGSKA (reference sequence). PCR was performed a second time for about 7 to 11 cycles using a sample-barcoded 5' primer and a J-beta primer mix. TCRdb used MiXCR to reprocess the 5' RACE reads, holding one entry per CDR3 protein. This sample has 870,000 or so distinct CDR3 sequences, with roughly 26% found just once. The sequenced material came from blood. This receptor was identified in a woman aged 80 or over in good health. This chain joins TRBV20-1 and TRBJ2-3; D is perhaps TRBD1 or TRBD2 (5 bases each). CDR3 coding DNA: TGCAGTGAGAGAGGGGTTGTGATGGATACGCAGTATTTT. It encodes CSERGVVMDTQYF.